Below are 26 T cell receptor beta chains sequenced from a single sample in a study of blood T cell repertoires in COVID-19. Clones were read by immunoSEQ multiplex PCR, and TCRdb kept only the in-frame ones, dropping some. The sample yields 200,000 to 250,000 clones, 80% to 90% seen once. Sequencing was carried out using peripheral blood. All receptors derive from a woman in her forties who had recovered from COVID-19.

V gene TRBV11-2 combines with J gene TRBJ2-3; 10 nucleotides agree with TRBD2. Germline loops: CDR1 SGHAT, CDR2 FQNNGV. J was trimmed by 0 bases and V by 1 base; bases with no gene match: 1. The CDR3 runs to 16 residues. CDR3 sequence reads: CASSLGLAGSTDTQYF. Written as DNA, the CDR3 is TGTGCCAGCAGCTTAGGACTAGCGGGTAGCACAGATACGCAGTATTTT.

This chain connects TRBV9 to TRBJ2-2; no definite D call. Between the trimmed V and J ends, which lost 0 bases and 1 base, there was a span of 7 bases. CDR1 SGDLS and CDR2 YYNGEE come from the germline V gene. The CDR3 is made up of 15 amino acids. The CDR3 reads CASSVGTRNTGELFF. The CDR3, as DNA: TGTGCCAGCAGCGTAGGCACAAGGAACACCGGGGAGCTGTTTTTT.

The chain couples TRBV5-4 to TRBJ2-1, with 8 bases lining up with TRBD2. Germline V gene lookup returns CDR1 SGHNT and CDR2 YYREEE (reference sequence). The CDR3 length is 17 residues. Unmatched junction bases numbered 5, after V lost 0 bases and J lost 0 bases. CDR3 residues: CASSLGGGGRSYNEQFF. The CDR3 DNA reads as TGTGCCAGCAGCTTGGGGGGCGGGGGGCGCTCCTACAATGAGCAGTTCTTC.

V and J are TRBV29-1 and TRBJ2-5; 9 bases map to TRBD1. CDR1 is SQVTM and CDR2 is ANQGSEA in the germline V gene. The CDR3 spans 17 residues. After removal of 7 bases from V and 7 bases from J, the junction contained 22 bases not matched to a gene. The CDR3 sequence: CSGGTGSGVKQRVTQYF. The CDR3 DNA reads TGCAGCGGAGGGACAGGGAGTGGGGTAAAACAGAGAGTGACCCAGTACTTC.

The V gene is TRBV5-1, the J gene TRBJ2-3; D is unclear. CDR3 length: 15 residues. The V end lost 0 bases, the J end lost 1 base, and 9 bases lay between the germline ends. Germline CDR1 reads SGHRS; CDR2 reads YFSETQ. CDR3 nucleotide sequence: TGCGCCAGCAGCTTGGCTTCGGGTGGCACAGATACGCAGTATTTT. Its translation: CASSLASGGTDTQYF. Filled out from reference TRBV5-1 and TRBJ2-3, the complete variable domain reads KAGVTQTPRYLIKTRGQQVTLSCSPISGHRSVSWYQQTPGQGLQFLFEYFSETQRNKGNFPGRFSGRQFSNSRSEMNVSTLELGDSALYLCASSLASGGTDTQYFGPGTRLTVL.

This chain links TRBV12-3 or TRBV12-4 with TRBJ1-1; D not resolved. This CDR3 has 12 amino acids. The ends were cut back, 3 bases at V and 11 bases at J, with 13 bases in the middle. The chain's CDR3 is CASSFLDLAAFF. Written as DNA, the CDR3 is TGTGCCAGCAGTTTCCTAGATTTGGCGGCTTTCTTT.

The chain has TRBV4-3 and TRBJ1-4, with D perhaps TRBD1 (5 bases). V dropped 1 base and J dropped 8 bases, with 14 bases sitting between them. From germline, CDR1 is LGHNA and CDR2 YSLEER. This CDR3 contains 15 residues. CDR3 protein: CASSQVGAGPEKLFF. CDR3 nucleotides: TGCGCCAGCAGCCAAGTTGGGGCAGGGCCAGAAAAACTGTTTTTT.

The genes are TRBV6-5 and TRBJ2-1; tentatively, D is TRBD2 (7 bases). Germline assignment: CDR1 MNHEY and CDR2 SVGAGI. This CDR3 has 14 amino acids. V lost 11 bases and J 0 bases, leaving 14 bases between the germline ends. CDR3 sequence reads: CAGQGGGSYNEQFF. The CDR3 DNA reads as TGTGCCGGACAAGGGGGGGGCTCCTACAATGAGCAGTTCTTC.

The chain uses TRBV11-3 and TRBJ2-1; D gene unclear. With 1 base removed from V and 3 bases from J, the gap between germline ends came to 4 bases. Germline assignment: CDR1 SGHNT and CDR2 YENEEA. The CDR3 totals 13 residues. CDR3 protein: CASSLVLYNEQFF. CDR3 DNA: TGTGCCAGCAGCTTAGTTCTCTACAATGAGCAGTTCTTC.

This clone was picked up a small number of times. The CDR3 DNA is TGTGCCAGCAGCATAGGGGACAACTCCTACGAGCAGTACTTC. Translating gives CASSIGDNSYEQYF. V is TRBV9 and J is TRBJ2-7; TRBD1 might be the D (6 bases). This CDR3 region has 14 residues. V dropped 4 bases and J dropped 0 bases, with 11 bases sitting between them. Germline lookup yields CDR1 SGDLS and CDR2 YYNGEE.

J is TRBJ1-4 and V is TRBV27; 9 nucleotides align to TRBD1. Germline assignment: CDR1 MNHEY and CDR2 SMNVEV (reference sequence). CDR3 length: 13 residues. V lost 6 bases and J lost 12; bases outside the gene matches: 8. The CDR3 DNA reads as TGTGCCAGCAGGTTGAGACAGGGGGGTGAACTGTTTTTT. The encoded protein is CASRLRQGGELFF.

A word on this clone: This sample also contains other DNA sequences that code for the same CDR3. J is TRBJ1-1 and V is TRBV18; D unclear. V shed 2 bases and J shed 4 bases, with 5 bases lying between them. The CDR3 has 12 amino acids. Germline CDR1 and CDR2: KGHSH and LQKENI. In DNA, the CDR3 is TGTGCCAGCTCACCAGGGCTCACTGAAGCTTTCTTT. Amino acids: CASSPGLTEAFF.

The chain has TRBV5-1 and TRBJ2-3; D is perhaps TRBD2 (7 bases). Germline CDR1 and CDR2: SGHRS and YFSETQ. V was cut by 1 base and J by 5 bases, with 11 bases left in between. CDR3 length: 14 residues. CDR3 coding DNA: TGCGCCAGCAGCTTGTGGAGGGGGGGAGATACGCAGTATTTT. Amino acids: CASSLWRGGDTQYF.

The rearrangement joins TRBV6-5 to TRBJ1-1; D call uncertain. Trimming pared 3 bases from V and 8 bases from J, leaving 19 bases between. Germline-derived CDR1 and CDR2 are MNHEY and SVGAGI. CDR3 length: 15 residues. The CDR3 protein is CASSYYFGSREEAFF. The CDR3 coding sequence is TGTGCCAGCAGTTATTATTTTGGGAGCCGGGAAGAAGCTTTCTTT.

The V and J genes are TRBV6-6 and TRBJ2-7; a weak D match, TRBD1 (5 bases). The CDR3 totals 15 residues. V lost 2 bases, J lost 5 bases, and 16 bases lay in between. Germline CDR1 reads MNHNY; CDR2 reads SVGAGI (reference sequence). The CDR3 region has the DNA TGTGCCAGCAGTTACGTCGCGCAGGGCCGAAACGAGCAGTACTTC. Its translation is CASSYVAQGRNEQYF.

The chain employs TRBV4-1 and TRBJ2-1; weak D call: TRBD1 (5 bases). V gave up 4 bases and J gave up 7 bases, with 17 bases separating them. CDR1 and CDR2 from the germline V gene are MGHRA and YSYEKL. The CDR3 covers 15 residues. The chain's CDR3 is CASSLDSFLYNEQFF. The CDR3 region has the DNA TGCGCCAGCAGCCTTGACAGCTTTCTTTATAATGAGCAGTTCTTC.

The gene calls are TRBV27 and TRBJ1-4; 8 positions match TRBD1. From germline, CDR1 is MNHEY and CDR2 SMNVEV (reference sequence). The V gene end was trimmed by 4 bases and the J gene end by 6 bases; junction bases not matched to a gene: 10. The CDR3 is 16 residues long. The CDR3 sequence is CASSSYQTGVDEKLFF. As DNA, the CDR3 is TGTGCCAGCAGTTCCTACCAGACAGGGGTCGATGAAAAACTGTTTTTT.

This clone was seen only once. The genes are TRBV30 and TRBJ2-7, with 10 bases identical to TRBD1. Germline V lookup: CDR1 GTSNPN, CDR2 SVGIG (reference sequence). This CDR3 has 17 residues. Trimming removed 1 base from V and 5 bases from J; junction bases left unmatched: 14. In DNA, the CDR3 is TGTGCCTGGAGTGCACTTGAAACCGGGACAGGGGCCGACGAGCAGTACTTC. Its translation is CAWSALETGTGADEQYF.

The chain links TRBV7-2 to TRBJ2-1; TRBD2 might be the D (5 bases). The V end was cut by 1 base, the J end by 2 bases, with 12 bases between. This CDR3 is built from 16 residues. Germline CDR1 SGHTA, CDR2 FQGNSA. CDR3 nucleotide sequence: TGTGCCAGCAGCTTAGATGCTAGCAGCACCTACAATGAGCAGTTCTTC. It specifies CASSLDASSTYNEQFF.

This rearrangement joins TRBV4-3 to TRBJ2-7; D is uncertain. CDR1 is LGHNA, CDR2 YSLEER, per germline. This CDR3 comprises 14 residues. The V end lost 0 bases, the J end lost 5 bases, and 11 bases lay between the germline ends. CDR3 loop: CASSQEGYPDEQYF. The CDR3 nucleotides are TGCGCCAGCAGCCAAGAGGGCTATCCCGACGAGCAGTACTTC.

The CDR3 region is CASSEWGRGNTIYF. CDR3 nucleotide sequence: TGTGCCAGCAGTGAATGGGGCCGCGGAAACACCATATATTTT. The chain is built from TRBV25-1 and TRBJ1-3, with D possibly TRBD1 on 5 matching bases. CDR3 length: 14 residues. From germline, CDR1 is MGHDK and CDR2 SYGVNS. The ends were cut back, 1 base at V and 4 bases at J, with 8 bases in the middle.

The V call is TRBV3-1 (or the pseudogene TRBV3-2), the J call TRBJ1-1; weak D call: TRBD1 (6 bases). Trimming pared 2 bases from V and 8 bases from J, leaving 12 bases between. The CDR3 sequence is 13 residues long. CDR1 and CDR2 from the germline V gene are LGHDT and YNNKEL (reference sequence). Here the CDR3 DNA reads TGTGCCAGCAGCCAAACGGGGCAGGGGGAAGCTTTCTTT. It codes for CASSQTGQGEAFF.

This clone was observed a single time. This chain uses TRBV5-6 with TRBJ2-3, with TRBD2 matching over 16 bases. V gave up 4 bases and J gave up 4 bases; unmatched junction bases: 6. The CDR3 sequence is 17 residues long. In germline, CDR1 is SGHDT, CDR2 YYEEEE. CDR3 DNA sequence: TGTGCCAGCAGCGCGGGACTAGCGGGGGGGCGGCCAGATACGCAGTATTTT. Protein sequence: CASSAGLAGGRPDTQYF.

V and J are TRBV5-6 and TRBJ1-3; perhaps TRBD1 as D (5 bases). There are 16 residues in the CDR3. Per germline, CDR1 SGHDT and CDR2 YYEEEE. V was cut by 0 bases and J by 0 bases, with 10 bases left in between. The CDR3 is CASSLVGRSSGNTIYF. The CDR3 DNA reads TGTGCCAGCAGCTTGGTGGGGCGGAGCTCTGGAAACACCATATATTTT.

The CDR3 is CASSPQVAGGKETQYF. DNA of the CDR3: TGTGCCAGCTCACCCCAGGTGGCGGGGGGAAAAGAGACCCAGTACTTC. The V and J genes are TRBV18 and TRBJ2-5, with TRBD2 matching over 8 bases. CDR1 is KGHSH, CDR2 LQKENI, per germline. V lost 3 bases, J lost 3 bases, and 9 bases stayed unmatched. The CDR3 covers 16 residues.

J is TRBJ2-3 and V is TRBV4-3; 10 bases align to TRBD1. Germline V gives CDR1 LGHNA, CDR2 YSLEER. The CDR3 is 16 amino acids. V lost 5 bases and J lost 3; bases outside the gene matches: 8. CDR3 protein: CASSYQDRGGTDTQYF. The CDR3 DNA reads TGCGCCAGCAGCTACCAGGACAGGGGGGGAACAGATACGCAGTATTTT.